Presented here are 3 T cell receptor beta chains from one specimen sequenced in a study of blood T cell repertoires in COVID-19. The method was immunoSEQ multiplex PCR; TCRdb's version includes in-frame clones alone and lacks a portion of them. This repertoire shows about 240,000 clones, roughly four fifths found once; its top ten account for over 3.5%. Sequencing was done on a sample of peripheral blood. The receptor source for this set is a woman in her 70s with acute or convalescent COVID-19.

The chain employs TRBV29-1 and TRBJ1-2, with no clear D. Germline CDR1 SQVTM, CDR2 ANQGSEA. Trimming removed 4 bases from V and 2 bases from J, with 8 bases in between. CDR3 size: 12 residues. CDR3 DNA sequence: TGCAGCGTTGTCGGAGAAAACTATGGCTACACCTTC. Its protein is CSVVGENYGYTF. Full variable domain (missing parts from reference TRBV29-1 and TRBJ1-2): SAVISQKPSRDICQRGTSLTIQCQVDSQVTMMFWYRQQPGQSLTLIATANQGSEATYESGFVIDKFPISRPNLTFSTLTVSNMSPEDSSIYLCSVVGENYGYTFGSGTRLTVV.

The chain combines TRBV15 with TRBJ1-2; TRBD1 might be the D (5 bases). CDR3 length: 15 amino acids. Trimming removed 1 base from V and 5 bases from J, with 14 bases in between. From germline, CDR1 is LNHNV and CDR2 YYDKDF (reference sequence). The CDR3 DNA reads as TGTGCCACCAGCAGAGTAGGGGTGGCGTCATATGGCTACACCTTC. This gives the protein CATSRVGVASYGYTF.

In DNA form, the CDR3 reads TGTGCCAGCAGCCAAGATGGGGAGAGGGCCAGGGGCAGGACTGAAGCTTTCTTT. Encoded protein: CASSQDGERARGRTEAFF. The chain employs TRBV4-2 and TRBJ1-1; tentatively, D is TRBD1 (6 bases). Germline V lookup: CDR1 LGHNA, CDR2 YNFKEQ. The CDR3 is made up of 18 amino acids. Trimming shortened V by 0 bases and J by 5 bases, and 22 bases separated the two germline ends.